This is a list of T cell receptor beta chains from one sample in a study of blood T cells in healthy people across ages. MiXCR, run by TCRdb on the 5' RACE reads, gives a single entry per CDR3 protein. This sample has 1,800,000 or so distinct CDR3 sequences, with about 39% found just once. The sequenced material came from blood. These receptor sequences come from a human donor in good health. Both conserved end residues are part of each CDR3. The D gene is left open where the match is weak. Size is stated for part of the rows, as once, few or many counts, or as a class when the clone is expanded.

TRBV6-1	TRBJ2-4	NA	few	TGTGCCAGCAGTGAAGCCTACATTCAGTACTTC	CASSEAYIQYF
TRBV5-1	TRBJ2-5	NA	NA	TGCGCCAGCAGCTTGTTAGGTTCGGGGGCCGTCCAAGAGACCCAGTACTTC	CASSLLGSGAVQETQYF
TRBV4-2	TRBJ1-2	NA	few	TGTGCCAGCAGCCAAGATCTTGAGACGCCAGTTAACTATGGCTACACCTTC	CASSQDLETPVNYGYTF
TRBV5-1	TRBJ1-5	NA	few	TGCGCCAGCACTCAAGAGCCAGGGGCGGGTCAGCCCCAGCATTTT	CASTQEPGAGQPQHF
TRBV20-1	TRBJ2-7	NA	NA	TGCAGTGCAACCGGGACCTTTTCCTACGAGCAGTACTTC	CSATGTFSYEQYF
TRBV24-1	TRBJ2-5	TRBD2	NA	TGTGCCACCAGTGATCCCGGGACTAGCGGGGCTCAAGAGACCCAGTACTTC	CATSDPGTSGAQETQYF
TRBV6-2/TRBV6-3	TRBJ2-5	NA	few	TGTGCCAGCATGGGGCTGGGTCTGGAGACCCAGTACTTC	CASMGLGLETQYF
TRBV10-3	TRBJ2-4	NA	many	TGTGCCATCAGGGGAGACGAAAGCAAAAACATTCAGTACTTC	CAIRGDESKNIQYF
TRBV6-2/TRBV6-3	TRBJ2-5	TRBD2	few	TGTGCCAGCAGTTACTCGGTCGAGCGGGGGCTGGAGACCCAGTACTTC	CASSYSVERGLETQYF
TRBV7-2	TRBJ2-3	TRBD2	NA	TGTGCCAGCAGCTCCACTATACTGGGCGGGGGGGTAGATACGCAGTATTTT	CASSSTILGGGVDTQYF
TRBV7-8	TRBJ2-3	NA	few	TGTGCCAGCAGCTCCTATAGGGTGGGCACAGATACGCAGTATTTT	CASSSYRVGTDTQYF
TRBV7-8	TRBJ1-2	TRBD1	few	TGTGCCAGCACCAGAAACAGGGGACCTTATGGCTACACCTTC	CASTRNRGPYGYTF
TRBV6-2/TRBV6-3	TRBJ2-4	TRBD1	few	TGTGCCAGCAGACCCCCCGGGACAGGGAAAAACATTCAGTACTTC	CASRPPGTGKNIQYF
TRBV20-1	TRBJ2-1	NA	NA	TGCAGTGCTAGAGGGGCCCTTAGCTCCTACAATGAGCAGTTCTTC	CSARGALSSYNEQFF
TRBV29-1	TRBJ2-5	NA	few	TGCAGCGTCGCCGGCGGAGGGGGGCTCGGAGAGACCCAGTACTTC	CSVAGGGGLGETQYF
TRBV11-2	TRBJ2-6	NA	few	TGTGCCAGCAGCTTAGATAGGGGGGGATTCTCTGGGGCCAACGTCCTGACTTTC	CASSLDRGGFSGANVLTF
TRBV29-1	TRBJ2-5	TRBD1	few	TGCAGCGTTGCAAAACGATTGGACAGGCAAGAGACCCAGTACTTC	CSVAKRLDRQETQYF
TRBV20-1	TRBJ1-1	NA	NA	TGCAGTGCTACAACCGGGACATTGAACACTGAAGCTTTCTTT	CSATTGTLNTEAFF
TRBV7-2	TRBJ2-1	NA	NA	TGTGCCGGCAGCTTAGCCATCGCGGGGCACAATGAGCAGTTCTTC	CAGSLAIAGHNEQFF
TRBV12-3/TRBV12-4	TRBJ2-3	NA	NA	TGTGCCAGCAGACTTAGAGGGACCCTCCTGACAGATACGCAGTATTTT	CASRLRGTLLTDTQYF
TRBV7-2	TRBJ2-7	TRBD1	few	TGTGCCAGCAGCTTAGGGCTAACAGGGGCCGGGGACGAGCAGTACTTC	CASSLGLTGAGDEQYF
TRBV9	TRBJ2-1	TRBD1	NA	TGTGCCAGCAGCGTAGACCAGGGGGCGTTCAATGAGCAGTTCTTC	CASSVDQGAFNEQFF
TRBV6-1	TRBJ2-3	NA	NA	TGTGCCAGCAACCCCGTGTTCGCTAGCACAGATACGCAGTATTTT	CASNPVFASTDTQYF
TRBV12-3/TRBV12-4	TRBJ2-5	TRBD2	NA	TGTGCCAGCAGTCGCAACACCATACTAGCGGGGCCCTTCCAAGAGACCCAGTACTTC	CASSRNTILAGPFQETQYF
TRBV6-5	TRBJ1-6	TRBD1	NA	TGTGCCAGCACTCAAGCAGGGGGCCAGAATTCACCCCTCCACTTT	CASTQAGGQNSPLHF
TRBV20-1	TRBJ2-5	NA	NA	TGCAGTGCTGCCCTAAAAGAGACCCAGTACTTC	CSAALKETQYF
TRBV5-1	TRBJ2-3	NA	NA	TGCGCCAGCAGCTTGGCTGGGAAAAGGCCAGATACGCAGTATTTT	CASSLAGKRPDTQYF
TRBV6-5	TRBJ1-1	NA	NA	TGTGCCAGCAGCCATGTTCCGGGTACACGAACTGAAGCTTTCTTT	CASSHVPGTRTEAFF
TRBV29-1	TRBJ2-7	TRBD1	few	TGCAGCGTCTTCCCGGGACAGGGGTTATGGTACGAGCAGTACTTC	CSVFPGQGLWYEQYF
TRBV7-2	TRBJ1-2	NA	few	TGTGCCAGCAGCTTTCGGGCCGGGGTCGGCGGCTACACCTTC	CASSFRAGVGGYTF
TRBV7-2	TRBJ1-3	TRBD1	NA	TGTGCCAGCAGCTTAGGGACAGGGGCTAGCACCATATATTTT	CASSLGTGASTIYF
TRBV12-3/TRBV12-4	TRBJ2-3	NA	few	TGTGCCAGCAGTCCGAATGGGGTTAGCACAGATACGCAGTATTTT	CASSPNGVSTDTQYF